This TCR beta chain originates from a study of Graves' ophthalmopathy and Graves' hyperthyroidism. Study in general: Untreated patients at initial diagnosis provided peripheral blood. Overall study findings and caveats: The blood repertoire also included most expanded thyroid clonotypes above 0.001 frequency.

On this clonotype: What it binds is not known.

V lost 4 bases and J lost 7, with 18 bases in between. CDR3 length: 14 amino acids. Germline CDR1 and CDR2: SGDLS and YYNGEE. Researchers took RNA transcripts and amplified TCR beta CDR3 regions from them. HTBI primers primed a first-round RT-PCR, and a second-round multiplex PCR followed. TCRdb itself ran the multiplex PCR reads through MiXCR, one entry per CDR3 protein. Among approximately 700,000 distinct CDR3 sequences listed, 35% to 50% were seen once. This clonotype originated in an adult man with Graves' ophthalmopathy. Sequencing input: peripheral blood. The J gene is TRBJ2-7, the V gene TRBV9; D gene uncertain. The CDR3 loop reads CASSLVESGREQYF. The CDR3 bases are TGTGCCAGCAGCTTAGTCGAGAGTGGGCGGGAGCAGTACTTC.